The sequence of this TCR beta chain was determined in a study of cytomegalovirus exposure and HLA in healthy donors. Study-level findings and limits: Later analysis identified a missense DCLRE1C variant that was linked to TCR beta V- and J-gene trimming.

Vbeta (60) and Jbeta (13) primers were used in the PCR. The repertoire was sequenced with immunoSEQ multiplex PCR; TCRdb's copy has only in-frame clones and lacks some. The table has some 100,000 clones, around 72% seen once. The germline V gene has CDR1 MNHNY and CDR2 SVGAGI (reference sequence). CDR3 length equals 14 residues. V lost 0 bases to trimming and J lost 3 bases, with 8 bases between them. This clone turned up a few times. Its antigen is as yet unknown. This receptor was identified in a male donor in good health and CMV-seropositive. V usage is TRBV6-6 and J usage is TRBJ2-5; D call uncertain. Sequencing was performed on PBMCs. CDR3 DNA: TGTGCCAGCAGTTACTCGAATCGGGAAGAGACCCAGTACTTC. This translates into CASSYSNREETQYF.